The 11 T cell receptor beta chains given below trace back to one sample, sequenced in a study of blood T cell repertoires in COVID-19. The protocol was immunoSEQ multiplex PCR, while the TCRdb copy is restricted to in-frame clones and leaves out a portion. The data show about 440,000 clones, around 89% seen once. The sequenced sample was peripheral blood. These TCRs come from a woman under 40 with acute or convalescent COVID-19.

A few counts support this clone. This chain joins TRBV10-3 and TRBJ2-7; 10 bases are a match to TRBD2. The germline CDR1 and CDR2 sequences are ENHRY and SYGVKD. This CDR3 contains 14 residues. J gave up 6 bases and V 6 bases, and 8 bases lay outside the gene matches. The CDR3 spells CAIRSAGGRGEQYF. DNA of the CDR3: TGTGCCATCAGATCAGCGGGGGGGAGAGGCGAGCAGTACTTC.

This clone was counted once. V gene TRBV3-1 (or the pseudogene TRBV3-2) combines with J gene TRBJ1-1; TRBD1 agrees at 8 bases. The trim removed 1 base at V and 3 bases at J, leaving 4 bases unmatched. The CDR3 covers 15 residues. Germline V CDR1 and CDR2: LGHDT, YNNKEL (reference sequence). The CDR3 protein is CASSQVVQGDTEAFF. DNA for the CDR3: TGTGCCAGCAGCCAAGTCGTACAGGGGGACACTGAAGCTTTCTTT.

The chain carries TRBV11-2 and TRBJ1-2; 10 bases agree with TRBD1. Germline values: CDR1 SGHAT, CDR2 FQNNGV. The CDR3 length is 13 residues. The V gene end was trimmed by 5 bases and the J gene end by 8 bases; junction bases not matched to a gene: 5. The CDR3 loop is CASSPTGGIGYTF. CDR3 sequence (DNA): TGTGCCAGCAGCCCGACAGGGGGCATCGGCTACACCTTC.

This clone was seen a single time. At one end the junction does not follow the germline gene, possibly because of a read error. The chain has TRBV3-1 (or the pseudogene TRBV3-2) and TRBJ2-4; 16 bases align to TRBD2. The CDR3 runs 15 residues. Per germline, CDR1 LGHDT and CDR2 YNNKEL (reference sequence). CDR3 in amino acids: CASVPSGTSGGGVEF. DNA of the CDR3: TGTGCCAGCGTACCATCCGGGACTAGCGGGGGGGGAGTGGAGTTC.

This chain connects TRBV9 to TRBJ2-1; TRBD1 matches at 8 bases. CDR3 size: 15 residues. Germline loops: CDR1 SGDLS, CDR2 YYNGEE. Unmatched junction bases numbered 6, after V lost 0 bases and J lost 7 bases. CDR3 amino acids: CASSVGQGRLNEQFF. Written as DNA, the CDR3 is TGTGCCAGCAGCGTAGGACAGGGGAGGCTGAATGAGCAGTTCTTC.

The chain recombines TRBV18 with TRBJ2-7; D ambiguous. Between the trimmed V and J ends, which lost 5 bases and 2 bases, there was a span of 7 bases. CDR1 and CDR2 from the germline V gene are KGHSH and LQKENI. This CDR3 has 12 residues. CDR3 region: CASSSSAYEQYF. The CDR3 DNA reads as TGTGCCAGCTCATCTTCCGCCTACGAGCAGTACTTC.

This chain links TRBV3-1 (or the pseudogene TRBV3-2) with TRBJ1-4; D gene ambiguous. The CDR3 has 14 residues. Per germline, CDR1 LGHDT and CDR2 YNNKEL (reference sequence). The V gene lost 4 bases and the J gene lost 6 bases, with 12 bases spanning the gap. The CDR3 loop is CASSPFGSDEKLFF. DNA of the CDR3: TGTGCCAGCAGCCCGTTCGGCAGCGATGAAAAACTGTTTTTT.

J is TRBJ2-3 and V is TRBV9; 8 bases line up with TRBD1. This CDR3 region has 14 residues. Unmatched junction bases numbered 5, after V lost 2 bases and J lost 6 bases. Germline CDR1 SGDLS, CDR2 YYNGEE. The CDR3 loop is CASSVGQVADTQYF. CDR3 bases: TGTGCCAGCAGCGTGGGACAGGTGGCCGATACGCAGTATTTT.

Regarding this clone: The same CDR3 arises from other DNA sequences in this sample as well. The V call is TRBV3-1 (or the pseudogene TRBV3-2), the J call TRBJ1-3; no firm D call. Germline V lookup: CDR1 LGHDT, CDR2 YNNKEL (reference sequence). This CDR3 has 13 amino acids. Trimming pared 0 bases from V and 4 bases from J, leaving 4 bases between. The CDR3 sequence: CASSQDRGNTIYF. The CDR3 DNA reads TGTGCCAGCAGCCAAGATCGGGGAAACACCATATATTTT.

V usage is TRBV11-2 and J usage is TRBJ2-6; no firm D call. Trimming pared 1 base from V and 0 bases from J, leaving 4 bases between. The CDR3 spans 15 residues. CDR1 is SGHAT and CDR2 is FQNNGV in the germline V gene. The CDR3 loop is CASSLGSSGANVLTF. CDR3 sequence (DNA): TGTGCCAGCAGCTTAGGGAGCTCTGGGGCCAACGTCCTGACTTTC.

The rearrangement links TRBV5-5 to TRBJ1-2; the match to TRBD1 covers 7 bases. The CDR3 runs to 17 residues. Looked up from germline, CDR1 is SGHKS and CDR2 is YYEKEE (reference sequence). The junction had 15 bases not matched to a gene; V was cut back by 4 bases and J by 3 bases. Here the CDR3 reads CASSIRNRDSGYYGYTF. The CDR3 DNA reads TGTGCCAGCAGCATAAGGAACCGGGACAGCGGGTACTATGGCTACACCTTC. Combining the CDR3 with reference TRBV5-5 and TRBJ1-2 gives the whole variable domain DAGVTQSPTHLIKTRGQQVTLRCSPISGHKSVSWYQQVLGQGPQFIFQYYEKEERGRGNFPDRFSARQFPNYSSELNVNALLLGDSALYLCASSIRNRDSGYYGYTFGSGTRLTVV.